This T cell receptor (beta chain) was sequenced for a study of identical twins. TCRdb reprocessed the 5' RACE reads with MiXCR, giving one entry per CDR3 protein. The table has fewer than 550,000 distinct CDR3 sequences, roughly an eighth seen once. This clonotype has just a few counts. CDR3 length equals 17 residues. V shed 6 bases, J shed 3 bases, and the junction held 13 bases outside the gene matches. Germline values: CDR1 DFQATT, CDR2 SNEGSKA (reference sequence). These same data were also listed under a study on yellow fever vaccine responses in identical twins.

The TCR sequence derives from a woman between 18 and 30 years old in good health. The sequenced sample consisted of CD4+ T cells sorted from blood. V and J are TRBV20-1 and TRBJ2-1; 11 bases fit TRBD2. Here the CDR3 DNA reads TGCAGTGCCCTACTAGCGGGAGCGAACATGGGCTACAATGAGCAGTTCTTC. It encodes CSALLAGANMGYNEQFF.